Included here is one T cell receptor beta chain sequence, with context. The sample is drawn from a study of immune cell composition in non-small cell lung cancer. Data came from immunoSEQ multiplex PCR; TCRdb stores just in-frame clones and leaves some out. The sample has over 1,500 clones, roughly 83% seen once; the top ten hold about a tenth. Looked up from germline, CDR1 is MNHNY and CDR2 is SVGAGI (reference sequence). Germline trimming cut 6 bases from V and 9 bases from J; bases unmatched to any gene: 8. The CDR3 extends over 15 amino acids. This receptor was obtained from a human donor with non-small cell lung cancer. The sequencing sample was made of lung tumor tissue. The gene calls are TRBV6-6 and TRBJ2-1; 13 positions match TRBD2. The CDR3 nucleotides read TGTGCCAGCAGCGAAACTAGCGGGAGGGTGGGTGAGCAGTTCTTC. It translates to CASSETSGRVGEQFF.